This is a list of T cell receptor beta chains from one sample in a study of T cell responses to AZD1222 COVID-19 vaccine. Repertoires were generated with immunoSEQ multiplex PCR, while TCRdb's copy carries only in-frame clones and drops some. The data hold around 160,000 clones, with 88% observed a single time. The specimen comprised peripheral blood, sampled on day 0 of AZD1222 vaccination. Receptor source: an adult in good health. Each CDR3 is given with its conserved first and last residue. The D gene is left open where the match is weak. A row's size may be missing; if present it is once, few, many or a size class.

>TRBJ1-5|.|TRBV2|.
CASSDGGNQPQHF
TGTGCCAGCAGTGACGGGGGCAATCAGCCCCAGCATTTT
>TRBJ2-1|TRBD2|TRBV19|.
CASSLPGLTYNEQFF
TGTGCCAGTAGTTTACCGGGACTAACCTACAATGAGCAGTTCTTC
>TRBJ2-3|.|TRBV6-5|once
CASSLDPSGPDTQYF
TGTGCCAGCAGTTTAGACCCCAGCGGCCCAGATACGCAGTATTTT
>TRBJ1-2|.|TRBV5-4|.
CASSLAITVNYGYTF
TGTGCCAGCAGCTTGGCTATTACAGTTAACTATGGCTACACCTTC
>TRBJ1-3|.|TRBV28|.
CASKLGGRDSGNTIYF
TGTGCCAGCAAGCTCGGTGGACGGGACTCTGGAAACACCATATATTTT
>TRBJ2-3|.|TRBV6-4|.
CASSPRGDSGDTQYF
TGTGCCAGCAGTCCCCGAGGCGATAGCGGAGATACGCAGTATTTT
>TRBJ2-5|.|TRBV18|.
CASSPPVVGSAETQYF
TGTGCCAGCTCACCACCGGTGGTAGGGTCCGCAGAGACCCAGTACTTC
>TRBJ2-7|TRBD2|TRBV4-2|.
CASSQDTSGSSYEQYF
TGTGCCAGCAGCCAAGATACTAGCGGGTCCTCCTACGAGCAGTACTTC
>TRBJ1-5|.|TRBV6-7|.
CASSYVDWNQPQHF
TGTGCCAGCAGTTACGTCGACTGGAATCAGCCCCAGCATTTT
>TRBJ1-2|.|TRBV24-1|.
CATSDPQGNGYTF
TGTGCCACCAGTGATCCCCAGGGTAATGGCTACACCTTC
>TRBJ2-5|.|TRBV18|.
CASSPGQAGQETQYF
TGTGCCAGCTCACCGGGGCAGGCGGGTCAAGAGACCCAGTACTTC
>TRBJ2-1|.|TRBV5-1|.
CASSIEQVGRQFF
TGCGCCAGCAGCATTGAACAGGTCGGGCGGCAGTTCTTC
>TRBJ1-1|.|TRBV12-1|.
CASSDRGENTEAFF
TGTGCCAGCAGCGATCGGGGTGAGAACACTGAAGCTTTCTTT
>TRBJ2-1|.|TRBV10-3|.
CAISEGEQGHEQFF
TGTGCCATCAGTGAGGGCGAACAGGGACATGAGCAGTTCTTC
>TRBJ2-7|TRBD2|TRBV27|.
CASNLRGGGEGLAVSYEQYF
TGTGCCAGCAATTTAAGGGGAGGGGGAGAGGGACTAGCGGTTTCCTACGAGCAGTACTTC
>TRBJ2-7|TRBD1|TRBV11-2|.
CASSEPGQGAYEQYF
TGTGCCAGCAGTGAACCGGGACAGGGGGCCTACGAGCAGTACTTC
>TRBJ2-7|TRBD2|TRBV27|.
CASSSGGLPLEQYF
TGTGCCAGCAGTTCGGGGGGTCTCCCCCTCGAGCAGTACTTC
>TRBJ1-6|.|TRBV7-9|.
CASSLFLLGWAGDNSPLHF
TGTGCCAGCAGCTTATTCCTCTTAGGGTGGGCGGGTGATAATTCACCCCTCCACTTT
>TRBJ2-7|TRBD1|TRBV19|.
CASSRDRTYEQYF
TGTGCCAGTAGTAGGGACAGAACCTACGAGCAGTACTTC
>TRBJ1-2|.|TRBV15|.
CATSGGRGFDYGYTF
TGTGCCACCAGCGGTGGTAGGGGGTTTGACTATGGCTACACCTTC
>TRBJ1-3|TRBD1|TRBV28|.
CASLEASGGRNTIYF
TGTGCCAGCCTCGAAGCCTCAGGGGGCAGAAACACCATATATTTT
>TRBJ2-7|TRBD2|TRBV7-3|.
CASSSSPGLPYEQYF
TGTGCCAGCAGCTCCTCCCCGGGACTACCCTACGAGCAGTACTTC
>TRBJ1-5|TRBD1|TRBV6-5|.
CASRPGQPSNQPQHF
TGTGCCAGCAGACCGGGACAGCCCAGCAATCAGCCCCAGCATTTT
>TRBJ2-5|.|TRBV18|.
CASSFRDTQETQYF
TGTGCCAGCTCATTCCGGGACACCCAAGAGACCCAGTACTTC
>TRBJ2-7|.|TRBV5-5|.
CASALQGEFDEQYF
TGTGCCAGCGCCCTACAGGGAGAATTCGACGAGCAGTACTTC
>TRBJ1-2|.|TRBV5-1|.
CASSATIRQTNYGYTF
TGCGCCAGCAGCGCCACTATAAGGCAAACTAACTATGGCTACACCTTC
>TRBJ2-7|.|TRBV6-5|.
CASSPQTGGYEQYF
TGTGCCAGCAGTCCCCAAACGGGTGGGTACGAGCAGTACTTC
>TRBJ1-2|.|TRBV7-2|.
CASSYGSYGYTF
TGTGCCAGCAGCTACGGAAGCTATGGCTACACCTTC
>TRBJ1-6|.|TRBV3-1/TRBV3-2|.
CASSQGSVSPLHF
TGTGCCAGCAGCCAAGGGTCGGTCTCACCCCTCCACTTT
>TRBJ2-6|.|TRBV19|.
CASSIRDSGANVLTF
TGTGCCAGTAGTATACGGGACTCTGGGGCCAACGTCCTGACTTTC
>TRBJ2-2|TRBD2|TRBV9|.
CASSVTGGATGELFF
TGTGCCAGCAGCGTAACGGGGGGGGCCACCGGGGAGCTGTTTTTT
>TRBJ2-3|TRBD2|TRBV14|.
CASSRTSGGTDTQYF
TGTGCCAGCAGCCGGACTAGCGGGGGCACAGATACGCAGTATTTT
>TRBJ2-3|.|TRBV6-5|few
CASRASEGGTDTQYF
TGTGCCAGCAGAGCATCGGAAGGGGGGACAGATACGCAGTATTTT
>TRBJ2-2|TRBD1|TRBV13|few
CASSGDRGRLFF
TGTGCCAGCAGCGGCGACAGGGGGCGACTGTTTTTT
>TRBJ1-2|.|TRBV27|.
CASSPLSPRDNGYTF
TGTGCCAGCAGTCCCCTCAGCCCCAGGGATAATGGCTACACCTTC
>TRBJ1-2|TRBD1|TRBV11-2|.
CASSLVRGQGASYGYTF
TGTGCCAGCAGCTTGGTCCGGGGACAGGGGGCATCGTATGGCTACACCTTC
>TRBJ1-1|.|TRBV9|.
CASSASPGHGEAFF
TGTGCCAGCAGCGCTAGCCCGGGACACGGGGAAGCTTTCTTT
>TRBJ2-2|TRBD2|TRBV20-1|.
CSASPSGGTGELFF
TGCAGTGCTAGTCCCAGCGGGGGCACCGGGGAGCTGTTTTTT
>TRBJ2-7|.|TRBV15|.
CATSSSLGERAYEQYF
TGTGCCACCAGCAGCTCACTCGGAGAGCGAGCCTACGAGCAGTACTTC
>TRBJ1-2|.|TRBV5-5|.
CASSSATVYGYTF
TGTGCCAGCAGCTCTGCGACAGTCTATGGCTACACCTTC
>TRBJ2-7|.|TRBV20-1|.
CSASALANSYEQYF
TGCAGTGCTAGTGCTCTAGCCAATTCCTACGAGCAGTACTTC
>TRBJ1-2|TRBD1|TRBV12-3/TRBV12-4|.
CASSLRGTAKNTF
TGTGCCAGCAGTTTAAGGGGGACAGCCAAAAACACCTTC
>TRBJ2-2|.|TRBV27|.
CASSLSRLAGELFF
TGTGCCAGCAGTTTATCCCGGCTAGCCGGGGAGCTGTTTTTT
>TRBJ2-1|TRBD2|TRBV4-1|.
CASRLAGGRYNEQFF
TGCGCCAGCCGACTAGCGGGGGGGCGTTACAATGAGCAGTTCTTC
>TRBJ2-5|.|TRBV5-1|.
CASSPSAVGSETQYF
TGCGCCAGCAGCCCATCGGCGGTAGGTAGTGAGACCCAGTACTTC
>TRBJ1-1|.|TRBV6-5|.
CASITGGTEAFF
TGTGCCAGCATCACGGGGGGGACTGAAGCTTTCTTT
>TRBJ1-1|.|TRBV3-1/TRBV3-2|.
CASSQVWDTEAFF
TGTGCCAGCAGCCAAGTGTGGGACACTGAAGCTTTCTTT
>TRBJ1-2|TRBD1|TRBV24-1|.
CATRAPGQVGGYTF
TGTGCCACCAGGGCTCCGGGACAGGTGGGTGGCTACACCTTC
>TRBJ2-1|TRBD2|TRBV6-4|.
CASSDSLAGDSEQFF
TGTGCCAGCAGTGACTCTCTAGCGGGGGATTCGGAGCAGTTCTTC
>TRBJ2-3|.|TRBV9|few
CASSVDGSDTQYF
TGTGCCAGCAGCGTAGATGGGTCAGATACGCAGTATTTT